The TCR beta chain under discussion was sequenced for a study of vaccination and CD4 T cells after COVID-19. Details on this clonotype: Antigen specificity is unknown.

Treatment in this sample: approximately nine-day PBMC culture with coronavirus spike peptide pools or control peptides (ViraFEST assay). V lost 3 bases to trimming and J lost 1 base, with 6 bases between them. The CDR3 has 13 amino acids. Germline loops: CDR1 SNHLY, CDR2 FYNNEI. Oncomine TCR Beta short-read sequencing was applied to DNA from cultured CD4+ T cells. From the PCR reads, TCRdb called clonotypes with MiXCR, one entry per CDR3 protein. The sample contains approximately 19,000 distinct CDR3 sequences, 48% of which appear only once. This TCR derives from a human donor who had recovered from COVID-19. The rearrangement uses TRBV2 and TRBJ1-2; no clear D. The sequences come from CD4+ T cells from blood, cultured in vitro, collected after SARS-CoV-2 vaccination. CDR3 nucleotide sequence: TGTGCCAGCAGTGATTCAGTTAACTATGGCTACACCTTC. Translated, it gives CASSDSVNYGYTF. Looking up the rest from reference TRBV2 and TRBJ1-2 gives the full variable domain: EPEVTQTPSHQVTQMGQEVILRCVPISNHLYFYWYRQILGQKVEFLVSFYNNEISEKSEIFDDQFSVERPDGSNFTLKIRSTKLEDSAMYFCASSDSVNYGYTFGSGTRLTVV.